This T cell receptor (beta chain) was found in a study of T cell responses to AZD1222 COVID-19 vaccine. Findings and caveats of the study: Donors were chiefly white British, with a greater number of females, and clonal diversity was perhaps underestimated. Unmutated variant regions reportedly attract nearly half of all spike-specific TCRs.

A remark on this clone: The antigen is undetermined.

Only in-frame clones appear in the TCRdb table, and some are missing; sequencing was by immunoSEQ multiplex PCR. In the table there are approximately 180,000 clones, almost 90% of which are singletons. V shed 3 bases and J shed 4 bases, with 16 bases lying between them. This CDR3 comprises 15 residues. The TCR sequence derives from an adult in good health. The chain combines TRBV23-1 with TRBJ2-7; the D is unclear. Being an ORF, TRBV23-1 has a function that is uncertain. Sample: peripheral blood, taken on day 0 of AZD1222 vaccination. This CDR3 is CASSHLDGGEYEQYF. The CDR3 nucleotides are TGCGCCAGCAGTCACTTGGACGGCGGAGAGTACGAGCAGTACTTC.